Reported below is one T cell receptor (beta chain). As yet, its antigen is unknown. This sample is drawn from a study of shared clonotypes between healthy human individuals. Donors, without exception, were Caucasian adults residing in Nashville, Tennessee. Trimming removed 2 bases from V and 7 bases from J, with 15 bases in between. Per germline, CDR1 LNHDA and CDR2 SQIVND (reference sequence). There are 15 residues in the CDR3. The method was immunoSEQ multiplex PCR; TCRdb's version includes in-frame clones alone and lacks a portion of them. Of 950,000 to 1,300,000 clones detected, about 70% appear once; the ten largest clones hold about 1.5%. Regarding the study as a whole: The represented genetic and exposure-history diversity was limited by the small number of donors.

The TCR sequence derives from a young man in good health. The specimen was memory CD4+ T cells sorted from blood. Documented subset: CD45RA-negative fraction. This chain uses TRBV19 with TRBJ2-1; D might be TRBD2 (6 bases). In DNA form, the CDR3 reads TGTGCCAGTAGTATAAGAGCGGGCCCAGGGAATGAGCAGTTCTTC. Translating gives CASSIRAGPGNEQFF.